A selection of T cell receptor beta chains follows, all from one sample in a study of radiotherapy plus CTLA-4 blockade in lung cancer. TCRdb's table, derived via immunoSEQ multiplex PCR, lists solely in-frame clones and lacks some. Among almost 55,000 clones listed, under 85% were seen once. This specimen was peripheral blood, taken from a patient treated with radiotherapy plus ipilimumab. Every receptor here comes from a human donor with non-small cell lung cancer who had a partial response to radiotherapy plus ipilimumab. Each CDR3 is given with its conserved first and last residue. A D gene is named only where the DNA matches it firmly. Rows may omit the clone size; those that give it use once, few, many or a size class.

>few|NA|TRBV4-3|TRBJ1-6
TGCGCCAGCAGCCAAGGGACTGGACCCCTCCACTTT
CASSQGTGPLHF
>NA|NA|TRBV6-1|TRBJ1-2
TGTGCCAGCAGTGAAGCTGTGCCCGGGGGCTACACCTTC
CASSEAVPGGYTF
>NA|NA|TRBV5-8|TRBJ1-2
TGTGCCAGCAGCCCGGACATTAACTATGGCTACACCTTC
CASSPDINYGYTF
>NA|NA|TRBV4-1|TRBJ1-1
TGCGCCAGCAGCCTACAGGGAGAGGGGACTGAAGCTTTCTTT
CASSLQGEGTEAFF
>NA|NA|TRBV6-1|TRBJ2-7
TGTGCCAGCAGTGTAGGAGACCGCTCCTACGAGCAGTACTTC
CASSVGDRSYEQYF
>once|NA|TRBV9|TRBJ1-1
TGTGCCAGCAGCGTAGAACTCAGGGGAGCGGACACTGAAGCTTTCTTT
CASSVELRGADTEAFF
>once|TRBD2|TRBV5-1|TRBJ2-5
TGCGCCAGCAGCTTGGTGGCTAGCGGGGGCTGGGAGACCCAGTACTTC
CASSLVASGGWETQYF
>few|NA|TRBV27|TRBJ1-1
TGTGCCAGCAGGACACTCGGAGGTACTGAAGCTTTCTTT
CASRTLGGTEAFF
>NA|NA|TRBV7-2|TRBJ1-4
TGTGCCAGCAGGATCTCGGCAGGATTCAATGAAAAACTGTTTTTT
CASRISAGFNEKLFF
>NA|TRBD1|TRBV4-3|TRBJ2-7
TGCGCCAGCAGCCCGGGACAGGGCCACGAGCAGTACTTC
CASSPGQGHEQYF
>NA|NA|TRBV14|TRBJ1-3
TGTGCCAGCAGCCAAGGAGGTGGAAACACCATATATTTT
CASSQGGGNTIYF
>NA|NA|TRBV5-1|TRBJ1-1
TGCGCCAGCAGCCCACAGAGGGGGAGCACTGAAGCTTTCTTT
CASSPQRGSTEAFF
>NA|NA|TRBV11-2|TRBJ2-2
TGTGCCAGCAGCCCGGGGACTCACGGGGAGCTGTTTTTT
CASSPGTHGELFF
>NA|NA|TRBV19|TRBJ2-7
TGTGCCAGTAGTACCCTGACAGGCCCCTACGAGCAGTACTTC
CASSTLTGPYEQYF
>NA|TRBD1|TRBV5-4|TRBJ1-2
TGTGCCAGCAGCGCACTGATCGGACAGGGTGGATCCTATGGCTACACCTTC
CASSALIGQGGSYGYTF
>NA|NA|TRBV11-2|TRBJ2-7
TGTGCCAGCAGCCTAAATGGGCTCCCCTACGAGCAGTACTTC
CASSLNGLPYEQYF
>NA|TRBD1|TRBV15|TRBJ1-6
TGTGCCACCAGCAGGGGGACAGGGGCCCAACTTTCACCCCTCCACTTT
CATSRGTGAQLSPLHF
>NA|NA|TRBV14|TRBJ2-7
TGTGCCAGCAGCCAAGCTTGGAGGTCCAGCTCCTACGAGCAGTACTTC
CASSQAWRSSSYEQYF
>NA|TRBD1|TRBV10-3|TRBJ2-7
TGTGCCATCAGTGGAATGCAGGGGGCGTCCTACGAGCAGTACTTC
CAISGMQGASYEQYF
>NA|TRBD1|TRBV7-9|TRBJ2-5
TGTGCCAGCAGCTGGACAGGGGGCCCAGAGACCCAGTACTTC
CASSWTGGPETQYF
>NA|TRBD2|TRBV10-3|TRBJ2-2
TGTGCCATCAGTTCGGCGGGGGTAGGAACCGGGGAGCTGTTTTTT
CAISSAGVGTGELFF
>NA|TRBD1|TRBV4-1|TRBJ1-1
TGCGCCAGCAGCTCTCCCACAGGGGGGACTGAAGCTTTCTTT
CASSSPTGGTEAFF
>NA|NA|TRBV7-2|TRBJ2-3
TGTGCCAGCAGCTCTCGACAGATCCTTAGCACAGATACGCAGTATTTT
CASSSRQILSTDTQYF
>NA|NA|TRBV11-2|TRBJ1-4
TGTGCCAGCAGCTTATTTCGCAGTGATAATGAAAAACTGTTTTTT
CASSLFRSDNEKLFF
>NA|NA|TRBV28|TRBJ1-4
TGTGCCAGCAGTTTATCTAGGGGGACCGGGGCGGAAAAACTGTTTTTT
CASSLSRGTGAEKLFF
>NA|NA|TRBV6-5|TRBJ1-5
TGTGCCGGGGACTTGGAAGGTCGGCCCCAGCATTTT
CAGDLEGRPQHF
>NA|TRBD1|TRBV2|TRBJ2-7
TGTGCCAGCAGTGAGACAGGGAACGAGCAGTACTTC
CASSETGNEQYF
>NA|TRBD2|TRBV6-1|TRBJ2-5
TGTGCCAGCAGTGACCTAGCGGGGGGCTACCCGGGGGAGACCCAGTACTTC
CASSDLAGGYPGETQYF
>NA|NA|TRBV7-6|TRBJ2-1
TGTGCCAGCAGCTTTGGCCCTTCTAATGAGCAGTTCTTC
CASSFGPSNEQFF
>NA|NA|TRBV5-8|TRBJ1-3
TGTGCCAGCAGCCCCGGACTGCGTTGGAGAGGAAACACCATATATTTT
CASSPGLRWRGNTIYF